These 2 T cell receptor beta chains were all obtained from the same sample, sequenced in a study of cytomegalovirus exposure and HLA in healthy donors. Method: immunoSEQ multiplex PCR; TCRdb's copy keeps in-frame clones and lacks some. The data hold some 330,000 clones, with more than 80% observed a single time. Sequenced input: PBMCs. The receptors derive from a woman younger than 30 in good health and CMV-seronegative.

This clone appeared once. The rearrangement joins TRBV19 to TRBJ2-7; 10 nucleotides match TRBD2. Germline CDR1 is LNHDA and CDR2 is SQIVND (reference sequence). V shed 3 bases, J shed 5 bases, and the junction held 4 bases outside the gene matches. The CDR3 spans 14 residues. CDR3 bases: TGTGCCAGTAGTATGGGACTAGCGTGGGACGAGCAGTACTTC. It encodes CASSMGLAWDEQYF.

V usage is TRBV27 and J usage is TRBJ1-5, with TRBD1 as a possible D gene (5 bases). This CDR3 region has 13 residues. Germline CDR1 reads MNHEY; CDR2 reads SMNVEV (reference sequence). V lost 6 bases to trimming and J lost 5 bases, with 11 bases between them. CDR3 residues: CASSPAGHQPQHF. In DNA form, the CDR3 reads TGTGCCAGCAGCCCCGCGGGGCATCAGCCCCAGCATTTT.